This T cell receptor (beta chain) was recovered during a study of CD8+ T cells in alopecia areata. cDNA serving as the sequencing template came from extracted, reverse transcribed RNA. Generated by immunoSEQ multiplex PCR, the TCRdb table keeps only in-frame clones and is missing some. The sample has 95,000 to 100,000 clones; around 60% are singletons. The CDR3 extends over 13 amino acids. V was trimmed by 2 bases and J by 1 base, leaving 5 bases between them. The germline gives CDR1 MNHEY, CDR2 SMNVEV (reference sequence). Treatment in this sample: oral pan-JAK inhibitor, 5-10 mg twice daily. The TCR originated in a human donor with alopecia areata. The chain has TRBV27 and TRBJ1-1; D is unclear. The specimen was CD8+ T cells sorted from blood, collected between weeks 55 and 65, from a patient treated with tofacitinib. The CDR3 loop reads CASSLTENTEAFF. The CDR3 DNA sequence: TGTGCCAGCAGTTTAACGGAGAACACTGAAGCTTTCTTT.